A few counts support the clone carrying this T cell receptor beta chain. Its antigen is undetermined. These data are taken from a study of a mutant IDH1 vaccine in newly diagnosed glioma. Study in general: Radiotherapy alone preceded vaccination by 4-6 weeks; alternatively, vaccination started with temozolomide cycles. Former treatment meant radiotherapy, temozolomide, or both; the majority had gotten both.

Time point here: week 35, safety follow-up. It was 300 ug of mutant IDH1 20-mer peptide that made up each vaccine dose, given with topical imiquimod. The data were produced by immunoSEQ multiplex PCR, yet TCRdb's version contains in-frame clones alone and is incomplete. The sample contains tens of thousands of clones, around 80% of which appear only once. The study's findings and limits: Most patients, 90% to 95%, showed vaccine-induced immune responses.

This CDR3 comprises 12 residues. Germline V gene lookup returns CDR1 MNHNY and CDR2 SVGAGI (reference sequence). V was trimmed by 4 bases and J by 6 bases, leaving 9 bases between them. The sequenced sample was PBMCs, obtained from a glioma patient whose treatment included an IDH1 peptide vaccine. The chain joins TRBV6-6 to TRBJ1-1, with no clear D. This TCR came from a woman between 18 and 30 years old with glioma. In DNA, the CDR3 is TGTGCCAGCAGTTCTCCCCAGGCTGAAGCTTTCTTT. It encodes CASSSPQAEAFF.